The entry below gives a single T cell receptor beta chain sequence along with its context. These data belong to a study of blood T cell repertoires in COVID-19. Study as a whole: PBMCs, B-cell-depleted T cells, or T cells provided the cDNA or gDNA that made up the material.

TCRdb's copy holds only in-frame clones and misses some; the assay was immunoSEQ multiplex PCR. The sample has approximately 390,000 clones, 85% to 90% seen once. The CDR3 totals 15 residues. Trimming left V 0 bases short and J 8 bases short, with 16 bases between. CDR1 and CDR2 from the germline V gene are SGHTA and FQGTGA. The material sequenced was PBMCs or T cells enriched from blood (not recorded which). The sequence came from a woman aged 50 to 60 who had recovered from COVID-19. The genes are TRBV7-3 and TRBJ1-2; D ambiguous. CDR3 sequence: CASSLTADRAEGYTF. For the CDR3, the DNA is TGTGCCAGCAGCTTAACTGCGGATCGAGCTGAAGGCTACACCTTC. Combining the CDR3 with reference TRBV7-3 and TRBJ1-2 gives the whole variable domain GAGVSQTPSNKVTEKGKYVELRCDPISGHTALYWYRQSLGQGPEFLIYFQGTGAADDSGLPNDRFFAVRPEGSVSTLKIQRTERGDSAVYLCASSLTADRAEGYTFGSGTRLTVV.